The rows below give T cell receptor beta chains drawn from one sample of a study of T-cell memory formation after mild COVID-19. TCRdb redid the calling of the 5' RACE reads with MiXCR, one entry per CDR3 protein. The sample carries 50,000 to 70,000 distinct CDR3 sequences, 9% to 15% recorded once. The sequenced material came from PBMCs or a T cell subset sorted from them (not recorded which). The receptors shown here come from a man younger than 30 who had mild COVID-19 (a few samples of this study predate the infection). Cell type and time point are not known. Both conserved end residues are part of each CDR3. The D gene is left open where the match is weak. Rows give clone size only sometimes, using once, few, many, or a class for an expanded clone.

clone size,V gene,J gene,D gene,CDR3 DNA,CDR3 protein
few,TRBV25-1,TRBJ2-3,-,TGTGCCAGCAGGCCCCAGGTCCCCACAGATACGCAGTATTTT,CASRPQVPTDTQYF
-,TRBV4-1,TRBJ1-2,-,TGCGCCAGCAGCCAAGATCGAGGACAGCCCTATGGCTACACCTTC,CASSQDRGQPYGYTF
-,TRBV5-1,TRBJ2-1,-,TGCGCCAGCAGCTTGGGGGGGATCTACAATGAGCAGTTCTTC,CASSLGGIYNEQFF
many,TRBV4-2,TRBJ2-4,-,TGTGCCAGCAGCCAAGATCCCAGGCCGGGGGCGGGAAACATTCAGTACTTC,CASSQDPRPGAGNIQYF
few,TRBV20-1,TRBJ1-1,-,TGCAGTGTGAATGTGGGCGCGAACACTGAAGCTTTCTTT,CSVNVGANTEAFF
-,TRBV2,TRBJ2-6,-,TGTGCCAGCAGCGAGAGGGGGGCCAACGTCCTGACTTTC,CASSERGANVLTF
few,TRBV24-1,TRBJ2-2,TRBD1,TGTGCCACCAGTGATTTGCAGGGACAGGGGACCGGGGAGCTGTTTTTT,CATSDLQGQGTGELFF
many,TRBV3-1,TRBJ2-1,-,TGTGCCAGCAGCCAAGATACACGGACTGAGCAGTTCTTC,CASSQDTRTEQFF
few,TRBV7-3,TRBJ2-5,TRBD1,TGTGCCAGCAGCCCTACAGGGGTGCAAGAGACCCAGTACTTC,CASSPTGVQETQYF
many,TRBV5-1,TRBJ2-2,-,TGCGCCAGCAGCTTGATAGGGAACACCGGGGAGCTGTTTTTT,CASSLIGNTGELFF
-,TRBV6-2/TRBV6-3,TRBJ1-2,-,TGTGCCAGCAGTTACCCAGGGCGGGCCTATGGCTACACCTTC,CASSYPGRAYGYTF
few,TRBV9,TRBJ2-3,-,TGTGCCAGCAGCGTAGGGCTGGCCTGGGTTAGGACAGATACGCAGTATTTT,CASSVGLAWVRTDTQYF
many,TRBV9,TRBJ2-1,-,TGTGCCAGCAGTGAAAAGAGCTCCTACAATGAGCAGTTCTTC,CASSEKSSYNEQFF
few,TRBV3-1,TRBJ1-5,-,TGTGCCAGCAGCCAAACAGGCGGATATAGCAATCAGCCCCAGCATTTT,CASSQTGGYSNQPQHF
-,TRBV24-1,TRBJ2-3,TRBD1,TGTGCCACCGAGGGACAGGGGGCAGATACGCAGTATTTT,CATEGQGADTQYF
-,TRBV4-3,TRBJ1-1,TRBD1,TGCGCCAGCAGCCCCACAGGGGGCGCTTGGGACACTGAAGCTTTCTTT,CASSPTGGAWDTEAFF
few,TRBV9,TRBJ2-1,-,TGTGCCAGCAGCGTAGAGGATAGCATCTACAATGAGCAGTTCTTC,CASSVEDSIYNEQFF
few,TRBV27,TRBJ1-6,-,TGTGCCAGCGGAAGTCGGGGGGTTCTTTATAATTCACCCCTCCACTTT,CASGSRGVLYNSPLHF
many,TRBV7-3,TRBJ2-7,-,TGTGCCAGCAGCGGTGGGCAGACCGGGAAGCAGTACTTC,CASSGGQTGKQYF
-,TRBV4-2,TRBJ2-2,-,TGTGCCAGCAGGATAACCGGGACCTATCGTACCGGGGAGCTGTTTTTT,CASRITGTYRTGELFF
-,TRBV5-5,TRBJ1-6,TRBD1,TGTGCCAGCAGCAAATCACAGGGGCCTAATTCACCCCTCCACTTT,CASSKSQGPNSPLHF
once,TRBV20-1,TRBJ2-3,-,TGCAGAGCTAGAGCAGGGGCTAGCACAGATACGCAGTATTTT,CRARAGASTDTQYF
few,TRBV2,TRBJ2-3,-,TGTGCCAGCTTAACCACAGATACGCAGTATTTT,CASLTTDTQYF
-,TRBV5-4,TRBJ2-1,TRBD2,TGTGCCAGCAGCTTTACTAGCGGGGGGGGTGGTGAGCAGTTCTTC,CASSFTSGGGGEQFF
-,TRBV30,TRBJ2-7,-,TGTGCCTGGAACCGTCGAGGAGGTGGGGAATACGAGCAGTACTTC,CAWNRRGGGEYEQYF
-,TRBV4-3,TRBJ2-7,TRBD1,TGCGCCAGCAGCCAAGCCCCGGGACAGGGCTCCTACGAGCAGTACTTC,CASSQAPGQGSYEQYF
many,TRBV27,TRBJ2-4,TRBD2,TGTGCCAGCAGTTTCCCAGCGGGGGCATTACCCAAAAACATTCAGTACTTC,CASSFPAGALPKNIQYF
-,TRBV7-9,TRBJ1-1,TRBD1,TGTGCCAGCGGATCCCAGGGGGGGTCTGAAGCTTTCTTT,CASGSQGGSEAFF
many,TRBV5-1,TRBJ2-5,TRBD2,TGCGCCAGCAGCCTTCTGGGCGGGGGGGTCGGAAGAGAGACCCAGTACTTC,CASSLLGGGVGRETQYF
few,TRBV6-2/TRBV6-3,TRBJ1-2,TRBD1,TGTGCCAGCAGCCCCGGAGTACAGGGGGCCTATGGCTACACCTTC,CASSPGVQGAYGYTF
few,TRBV27,TRBJ2-1,-,TGTGCCAGCAGTTTCCGGCCGGGAAATGAGCAGTTCTTC,CASSFRPGNEQFF
many,TRBV3-1,TRBJ2-5,-,TGTGCCAGCAGCCAAGAAAGGGAGACCCAGTACTTC,CASSQERETQYF
-,TRBV3-1,TRBJ2-1,-,TGTGCCAGCAGCCGGGGGGAGAACAATGAGCAGTTCTTC,CASSRGENNEQFF
-,TRBV20-1,TRBJ2-3,TRBD2,TGCAGTGCTCCTAGCGGGGGGGCCTCAGATACGCAGTATTTT,CSAPSGGASDTQYF
-,TRBV6-6,TRBJ1-1,-,TGTGCCAGCGCCCCCCAAGGCACTGAAGCTTTCTTT,CASAPQGTEAFF
many,TRBV20-1,TRBJ2-5,TRBD2,TGCAGTGCTAGAGGCGGGGGAACTCAAGAGACCCAGTACTTC,CSARGGGTQETQYF
few,TRBV9,TRBJ1-5,-,TGTGCCAGCAGCCAAAACATTAATCAGCCCCAGCATTTT,CASSQNINQPQHF
-,TRBV13,TRBJ2-7,TRBD1,TGTGCCAGCAGACAACAGGGGACAGGGACCTACGAGCAGTACTTC,CASRQQGTGTYEQYF
-,TRBV15,TRBJ1-4,TRBD1,TGTGCCACCAGCGGACGGGACAGGGAACGGGAAAAACTGTTTTTT,CATSGRDREREKLFF
few,TRBV20-1,TRBJ1-5,-,TGCAGTGCCCAGAGGGCCATTCAGAATCAGCCCCAGCATTTT,CSAQRAIQNQPQHF
few,TRBV30,TRBJ2-7,-,TGTGCCTGGAGTGCTGGACTCCCAGTGATTTACGAGCAGTACTTC,CAWSAGLPVIYEQYF
many,TRBV19,TRBJ2-3,-,TGTGCCAGTAGTATAGGGGGCCCGCATTATTTT,CASSIGGPHYF
-,TRBV6-5,TRBJ2-3,TRBD1,TGTGCCAGCAGTTACTCAACAGGGGGGTTCGGGAAGGTAGATACGCAGTATTTT,CASSYSTGGFGKVDTQYF
many,TRBV7-2,TRBJ2-5,-,TGTGCCAGCAGCTTAGGGCACGGTCAAGAGACCCAGTACTTC,CASSLGHGQETQYF
few,TRBV6-6,TRBJ1-6,-,TGTGCCAGCAGTTATCGTCCTCGGAATTCACCCCTCCACTTT,CASSYRPRNSPLHF
-,TRBV6-6,TRBJ1-2,TRBD1,TGTGCCAGCAGTTACGGAGACAGGGGGCAGAGTAAGGGCTACACCTTC,CASSYGDRGQSKGYTF
many,TRBV7-8,TRBJ2-5,-,TGTGCCAGCAGCTTACGGTTTAAGGGCAGGGAGACCCAGTACTTC,CASSLRFKGRETQYF
-,TRBV29-1,TRBJ2-7,-,TGCAGCGTTGGATTTGGGTCCTACGAGCAGTACTTC,CSVGFGSYEQYF
-,TRBV6-5,TRBJ1-1,TRBD1,TGTGCCAGCAGGGGGACAGGAAATAGAGCTTTCTTT,CASRGTGNRAFF
-,TRBV10-3,TRBJ1-5,-,TGTGCCATCTCGCAACCGGGGGCAAATCAGCCCCAGCATTTT,CAISQPGANQPQHF
-,TRBV5-4,TRBJ1-1,-,TGTGCCAGCAGGGTGGGATCCACTGAAGCTTTCTTT,CASRVGSTEAFF
many,TRBV20-1,TRBJ2-5,TRBD1,TGCAGTGCGCCGAGGACAGGGGAAGAGACCCAGTACTTC,CSAPRTGEETQYF
-,TRBV5-6,TRBJ2-5,-,TGTGCCAGCAGCTCGCCTGGGACTGGTGAAGAGACCCAGTACTTC,CASSSPGTGEETQYF
-,TRBV6-2/TRBV6-3,TRBJ2-5,-,TGTGCCAGCAGTTACTCGGGCAGAAAAGAGACCCAGTACTTC,CASSYSGRKETQYF
few,TRBV7-8,TRBJ1-5,-,TGTGCCAGCAGCTTAGTATGGCCTTCTAGAAGTCAGCCCCAGCATTTT,CASSLVWPSRSQPQHF
-,TRBV3-1,TRBJ2-1,TRBD1,TGTGCCAGCAGTCCACAACCGGGACAGGGGTACAATGAGCAGTTCTTC,CASSPQPGQGYNEQFF
-,TRBV7-2,TRBJ1-6,TRBD1,TGTGCCAGCCGAGGACAGGGAGGGACTAATTCACCCCTCCACTTT,CASRGQGGTNSPLHF
many,TRBV6-2/TRBV6-3,TRBJ1-4,-,TGTGCCAGCAGTTTCAACGGACTGAGGGGCGAAAAACTGTTTTTT,CASSFNGLRGEKLFF
-,TRBV7-3,TRBJ2-5,-,TGTGCCAGCAGCCCCTCTAGTTTCGGAGAGACCCAGTACTTC,CASSPSSFGETQYF
many,TRBV5-1,TRBJ2-5,-,TGCGCCAGCAGCTTGGACCAAGAGACCCAGTACTTC,CASSLDQETQYF